This T cell receptor beta chain was identified during a study of shared clonotypes between healthy human individuals (TCRdb year 2020). Notes on the research overall: Two women and a few men aged 18 to 49 years were included in the cohort. Each donor's leukapheresis produced roughly between roughly 0.85 and 10 billion PBMCs. Different laboratories and diverse techniques were used to prepare libraries and sequence TCR repertoires, to increase sequencing depth and limit assay-specific biases. For each donor, CD4 naive and CD4 memory were each run on three plates, CD8 naive on two plates, and CD8 memory on one plate. To estimate repertoire size and how much clonotypes are shared between individuals, the study performed deep sequencing of blood TCR repertoires from a few healthy adults.

In the case of this clone: It has no known antigen specificity. Base qualities are missing; no much larger clone stands one base away.

A distance of 17 bases separates the germline ends of V and J, which lose 4 bases and 9 bases respectively. According to the germline V gene, CDR1 reads SGHDT and CDR2 reads YYEEEE. Counted from cysteine to phenylalanine, this CDR3 has 14 amino acids. Of all the DNA, just the CDR3 is kept, 42 bases in frame from base 1. The donors were healthy, HIV-negative adults who had no recently reported acute infections or vaccinations. All donors were Caucasian adults living in Nashville, Tennessee, USA. Magnetic negative selection was used to enrich CD4+ T cells, after which naive cells were positively selected on CD45RA and the negative fraction became the memory subset. Blood was obtained by leukapheresis, after which PBMCs were separated by Ficoll-Histopaque density gradient centrifugation and cryopreserved in liquid nitrogen vapor phase. Purity and quantity of every magnetically sorted T cell population were checked by analytical flow cytometry. Genomic DNA was isolated from every sorted fraction and measured by UV absorbance on a Nanodrop 2000c.

Using the deep immunoSEQ assay, multiplex PCR amplified TCR CDR3 regions from genomic DNA. Extracted genomic DNA from each cell subset was distributed evenly across all wells of several immunoSEQ 96-well plates, and each plate was treated as a replicate. For sorted subsets, 150 to 250 ng of genomic DNA, equivalent to some 33,000 T cell genomes, went into each replicate PCR. The purified libraries were quantified using a Qubit 3.0 fluorometer, sized with a Bioanalyzer 2100, and then quantified again using the KAPA Library Quantification kit. Every immunoSEQ 96-well plate was sequenced on a dedicated single-read 150-cycle Illumina NextSeq 550 flow cell. As for how the authors treated the data: Because the immunoSEQ output held only junctional sequences and lacked quality scores, the filtering could not match the filtering applied to full-length reads. To assign V/J genes and CDR3, sequences were annotated using PyIR, a Python wrapper for IgBLAST v1.9, with IMGT germline references. Any read was removed if the V/J assignment was weak (E-value above 1e-6), the CDR3 was missing, or the read contained stop codons, out-of-frame junctions, or ambiguous translated residues. V3J clonotypes were defined as sequences sharing the same inferred V gene, J gene, and CDR3 amino acid sequence. The percentage overlap between two repertoires was calculated by dividing the number of shared unique clonotypes by the size of the smaller repertoire. Three approaches were used to assess repertoire richness: RTK rarefaction, the Chao1 estimator, and Recon v2.1 estimates of unobserved clonotypes. For all TCRbeta clonotypes obtained by the gDNA method from a few donors, generation probabilities were computed with OLGA. Imported from immuneACCESS, the table was reduced by TCRdb to in-frame sequences with V and J called. These copies leave out some clones; in studies compared against another copy, an unresolved V gene accounts for under half, and the cause of the remainder is not known. V, J and clone size are taken as reported in that table, and D and trimming were inferred from the DNA itself. This sample has 1 million to 1.2 million clones in its table, and approximately 80% of those were observed once. The ten largest clones capture almost 0.9% of the sample.

Paper-wide results and their limitations: Clonotypes shared by all four sorted-subset donors showed higher generation probabilities than non-shared clonotypes. Across a few donors, roughly 5% of naive CD4, roughly 3.8% of naive CD8, approximately 2.5% of memory CD4, and 0.4% to 0.45% of memory CD8 clonotypes were shared. Incomplete sequencing was indicated by rarefaction of sorted-subset datasets, despite the large sequencing depth. Sampling was restricted to blood, and TCR repertoires in tissue are likely to differ from TCR repertoires in blood. Pairwise subsampling indicated that sequencing depth was expected to affect the degree of clonotype sharing among donors. Because the study included a small number of donors, the genetic and exposure-history diversity represented was limited. Larger estimated clonotype richness was generally found for naive subsets than for memory subsets.

The receptor was derived from a man aged 18 to 29 in good health. Some clones in this sample may be carry-over from other donors' samples. In this chain, TRBV5-6 is recombined with TRBJ2-1; the D gene cannot be named for sure. The sequenced sample consisted of memory CD4+ T cells from PBMCs. Sample cell subset or site, as interpreted from the label and publication: CD45RA-negative fraction. The nucleotide sequence is TGTGCCAGCAGCCTATCTCCTTTATTGGGTGAGCAGTTCTTC. Translated, this is CASSLSPLLGEQFF. Joined to the reference TRBV5-6 and TRBJ2-1 proteins, this CDR3 gives the full variable domain: DAGVTQSPTHLIKTRGQQVTLRCSPKSGHDTVSWYQQALGQGPQFIFQYYEEEERQRGNFPDRFSGHQFPNYSSELNVNALLLGDSALYLCASSLSPLLGEQFFGPGTRLTVL.